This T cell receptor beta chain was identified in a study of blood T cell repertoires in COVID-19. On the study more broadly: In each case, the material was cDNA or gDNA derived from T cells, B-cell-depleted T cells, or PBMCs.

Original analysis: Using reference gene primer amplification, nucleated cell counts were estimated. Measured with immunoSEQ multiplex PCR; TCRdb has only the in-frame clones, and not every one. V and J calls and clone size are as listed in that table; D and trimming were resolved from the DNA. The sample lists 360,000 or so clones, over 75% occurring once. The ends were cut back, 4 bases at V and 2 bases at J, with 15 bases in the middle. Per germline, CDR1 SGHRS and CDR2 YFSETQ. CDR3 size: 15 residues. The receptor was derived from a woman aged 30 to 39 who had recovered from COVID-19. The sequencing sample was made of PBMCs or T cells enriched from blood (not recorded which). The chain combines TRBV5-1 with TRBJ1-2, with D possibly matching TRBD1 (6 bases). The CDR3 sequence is CASSPGALSNYGYTF. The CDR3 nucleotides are TGCGCCAGCAGCCCAGGGGCATTATCGAACTATGGCTACACCTTC.